This TCR beta chain stems from a study of blood T cell repertoires in COVID-19. The wider study: The cDNA or gDNA used as material had been derived from T cells, B-cell-depleted T cells, or PBMCs.

Participants were aged roughly 18 to 90 years, lived in roughly 23 US areas, and enrolled virtually. What the recovered Cohort 3 donors had was two negative PCRs, clearance, or symptom resolution. Only in-frame clones appear in the TCRdb table, and some are missing; sequencing was by immunoSEQ multiplex PCR. The sample carries more than 300,000 clones, about nine tenths recorded once. The CDR3 contains 15 residues. Germline V gene data show CDR1 as SEHNR and CDR2 as FQNEAQ (reference sequence). V was clipped by 5 bases and J by 3 bases; unmatched bases: 7. This TCR derives from a woman aged 18-29 years who had recovered from COVID-19. The chain couples TRBV7-9 to TRBJ1-1; TRBD1 matches at 9 bases. Input material: PBMCs or T cells enriched from blood (not recorded which). CDR3 protein: CASSIGTGKDTEAFF. In DNA form, the CDR3 reads TGTGCCAGCAGCATTGGGACAGGGAAGGACACTGAAGCTTTCTTT. The full variable domain, rest sourced from reference TRBV7-9 and TRBJ1-1, is DTGVSQNPRHKITKRGQNVTFRCDPISEHNRLYWYRQTLGQGPEFLTYFQNEAQLEKSRLLSDRFSAERPKGSFSTLEIQRTEQGDSAMYLCASSIGTGKDTEAFFGQGTRLTVV.